This passage covers 14 T cell receptor beta chains from one sample sequenced in a study of T cell responses to AZD1222 COVID-19 vaccine. Profiling relied on immunoSEQ multiplex PCR, and the TCRdb table lists in-frame clones only, not all of them. The sample consists of fewer than 55,000 clones, about 90% of them appearing once. The sample in question was peripheral blood, obtained 28 days after the second AZD1222 dose. The receptor set was obtained from an adult who received the AZD1222 COVID-19 vaccine.

This CDR3 reads CAWSNPRDTEAFF. The CDR3 coding sequence is TGTGCCTGGAGTAACCCGAGGGACACTGAAGCTTTCTTT. The rearrangement joins TRBV30 to TRBJ1-1, with D unclear. This CDR3 contains 13 residues. Deletions cut 2 bases from V and 3 bases from J, with 10 bases between. From germline, CDR1 is GTSNPN and CDR2 SVGIG (reference sequence).

The chain carries TRBV6-5 and TRBJ2-7; weak D call: TRBD2 (5 bases). V was trimmed by 8 bases and J by 2 bases, leaving 13 bases between them. CDR1 MNHEY and CDR2 SVGAGI come from the germline V gene. This CDR3 has 13 amino acids. CDR3 nucleotides: TGTGCCAGCCGCGGGCAGACAACCTACGAGCAGTACTTC. It is translated as CASRGQTTYEQYF.

The V and J genes are TRBV5-4 and TRBJ2-7, with 10 bases that match TRBD2. The CDR3 totals 17 residues. The germline V gene encodes CDR1 SGHNT and CDR2 YYREEE (reference sequence). Trimming cost V 4 bases and J 0 bases; bases outside gene matches: 10. The CDR3 loop reads CASSRGSGGPSSYEQYF. CDR3 in DNA: TGTGCCAGCAGCAGGGGTAGCGGGGGGCCCAGCTCCTACGAGCAGTACTTC.

This rearrangement joins TRBV5-4 to TRBJ2-3; 10 bases align to TRBD1. With 3 bases clipped from V and 4 bases from J, the junction kept 5 bases outside the gene matches. Germline V gene data show CDR1 as SGHNT and CDR2 as YYREEE (reference sequence). The CDR3 contains 15 residues. CDR3 coding DNA: TGTGCCAGCAGCTCGACAGGGGGCGTTTCAGATACGCAGTATTTT. As protein: CASSSTGGVSDTQYF.

The V and J genes are TRBV5-1 and TRBJ1-5, with unresolved D. The germline V and J ends were trimmed by 0 bases and 3 bases, with 10 bases remaining between them. Germline V gives CDR1 SGHRS, CDR2 YFSETQ. The CDR3 loop spans 15 amino acids. The CDR3 sequence: CASSLDNLPNQPQHF. In DNA, the CDR3 is TGCGCCAGCAGCTTGGACAACCTACCCAATCAGCCCCAGCATTTT.

This chain joins TRBV30 and TRBJ1-3; 9 bases line up with TRBD1. The junction had 6 bases not matched to a gene; V was cut back by 3 bases and J by 0 bases. The germline gives CDR1 GTSNPN, CDR2 SVGIG (reference sequence). The CDR3 loop spans 16 amino acids. In nucleotides, the CDR3 is TGTGCCTGGAGAGACAGGGGGGGATACTCTGGAAACACCATATATTTT. It specifies CAWRDRGGYSGNTIYF.

This chain uses TRBV5-1 with TRBJ1-6, with 9 bases that match TRBD1. V gave up 4 bases and J gave up 5 bases; unmatched junction bases: 13. The CDR3 sequence is 18 residues long. Germline values: CDR1 SGHRS, CDR2 YFSETQ. The CDR3 DNA follows: TGCGCCAGCAGCCTTAGACCGGCGGGACAGGGCCATAATTCACCCCTCCACTTT. Amino acid sequence: CASSLRPAGQGHNSPLHF.

This clone was observed a single time. The V gene is TRBV5-1, the J gene TRBJ1-4; 7 bases line up with TRBD1. The germline CDR1 and CDR2 sequences are SGHRS and YFSETQ. The trim removed 4 bases at V and 8 bases at J, leaving 5 bases unmatched. This CDR3 region has 13 residues. CDR3 coding DNA: TGCGCCAGCAGCGGACAGGTGGGGGAAAAACTGTTTTTT. It encodes CASSGQVGEKLFF.

The V and J genes are TRBV25-1 and TRBJ2-7, with D possibly being TRBD2 (6 bases). Germline V gene data show CDR1 as MGHDK and CDR2 as SYGVNS. The length of the CDR3 is 14 residues. With 6 bases removed from V and 3 bases from J, the gap between germline ends came to 15 bases. Here the CDR3 reads CASSAHGGNYEQYF. In nucleotides, the CDR3 is TGTGCCAGCAGCGCTCACGGAGGGAACTACGAGCAGTACTTC.

J is TRBJ2-7 and V is TRBV5-4; 8 bases match TRBD1. The CDR3 covers 15 residues. V lost 0 bases, J lost 2 bases, and 4 bases stayed unmatched. Germline values: CDR1 SGHNT, CDR2 YYREEE (reference sequence). The CDR3 bases are TGTGCCAGCAGCTTGGGACAGGGGAGGACCTACGAGCAGTACTTC. This gives the protein CASSLGQGRTYEQYF. The full variable domain, its missing parts supplied by reference TRBV5-4 and TRBJ2-7, is ETGVTQSPTHLIKTRGQQVTLRCSSQSGHNTVSWYQQALGQGPQFIFQYYREEENGRGNFPPRFSGLQFPNYSSELNVNALELDDSALYLCASSLGQGRTYEQYFGPGTRLTVT.

The chain couples TRBV4-3 to TRBJ1-2; D unresolved. The CDR3 covers 14 residues. V lost 1 base and J lost 3, with 9 bases in between. CDR1 and CDR2 from the germline V gene are LGHNA and YSLEER. In nucleotides, the CDR3 is TGCGCCAGCAGCCAAGCCCTGGGTTACTATGGCTACACCTTC. Residues: CASSQALGYYGYTF.

The chain has TRBV30 and TRBJ2-5, with no clear D. The CDR3 has 13 amino acids. In germline, CDR1 is GTSNPN, CDR2 SVGIG (reference sequence). The V end was cut by 0 bases, the J end by 5 bases, with 10 bases between. CDR3 loop: CAWSVGSAETQYF. The CDR3 coding sequence is TGTGCCTGGAGTGTGGGTAGTGCGGAGACCCAGTACTTC.

Remarks on this clone: Other DNA sequences in this specimen translate into the identical CDR3. The chain employs TRBV5-6 and TRBJ2-7; D not certain. V was trimmed by 0 bases and J by 4 bases, leaving 5 bases between them. CDR1 is SGHDT, CDR2 YYEEEE, per germline. This CDR3 is 12 amino acids long. In DNA form, the CDR3 reads TGTGCCAGCAGCTTGGCCAGTTACGAGCAGTACTTC. It is translated as CASSLASYEQYF.

V gene TRBV18 combines with J gene TRBJ1-5; TRBD1 matches 8 bases. The length of the CDR3 is 15 residues. V shed 3 bases, J shed 4 bases, and the junction held 5 bases outside the gene matches. Germline assignment: CDR1 KGHSH and CDR2 LQKENI. CDR3 sequence: CASSPQGQENQPQHF. CDR3 bases: TGTGCCAGCTCACCCCAGGGACAGGAGAATCAGCCCCAGCATTTT.